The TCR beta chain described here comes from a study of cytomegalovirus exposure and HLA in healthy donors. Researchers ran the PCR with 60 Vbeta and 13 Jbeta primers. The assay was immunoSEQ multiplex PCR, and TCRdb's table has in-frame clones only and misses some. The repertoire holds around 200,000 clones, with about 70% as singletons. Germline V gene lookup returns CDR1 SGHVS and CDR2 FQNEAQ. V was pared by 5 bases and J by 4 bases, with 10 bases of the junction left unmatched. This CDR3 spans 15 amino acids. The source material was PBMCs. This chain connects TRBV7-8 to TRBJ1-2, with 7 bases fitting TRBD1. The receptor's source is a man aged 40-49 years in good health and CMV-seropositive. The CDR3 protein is CASSPSGGAPYGYTF. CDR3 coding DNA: TGTGCCAGCAGCCCCTCAGGGGGTGCTCCCTATGGCTACACCTTC.